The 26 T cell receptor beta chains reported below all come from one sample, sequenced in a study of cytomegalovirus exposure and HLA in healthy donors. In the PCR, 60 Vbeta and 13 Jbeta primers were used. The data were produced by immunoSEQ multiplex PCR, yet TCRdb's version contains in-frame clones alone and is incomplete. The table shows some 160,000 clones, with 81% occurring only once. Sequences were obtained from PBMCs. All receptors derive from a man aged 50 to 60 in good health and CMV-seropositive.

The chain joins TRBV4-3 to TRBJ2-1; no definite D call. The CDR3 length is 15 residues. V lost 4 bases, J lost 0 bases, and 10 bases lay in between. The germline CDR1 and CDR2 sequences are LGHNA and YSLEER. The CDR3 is CASSLGVSSYNEQFF. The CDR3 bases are TGCGCCAGCAGCCTAGGAGTGAGCTCCTACAATGAGCAGTTCTTC.

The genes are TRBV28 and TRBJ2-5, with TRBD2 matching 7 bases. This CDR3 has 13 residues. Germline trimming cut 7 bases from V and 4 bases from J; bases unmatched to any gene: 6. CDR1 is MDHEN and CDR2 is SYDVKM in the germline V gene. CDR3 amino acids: CASKNPGGETQYF. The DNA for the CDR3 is TGTGCCAGCAAAAATCCGGGGGGAGAGACCCAGTACTTC.

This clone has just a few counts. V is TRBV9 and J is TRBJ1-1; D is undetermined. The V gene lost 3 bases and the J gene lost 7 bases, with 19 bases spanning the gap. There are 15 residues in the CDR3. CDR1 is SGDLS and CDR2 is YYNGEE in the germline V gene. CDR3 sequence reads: CASSARGSGRSEAFF. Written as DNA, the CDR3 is TGTGCCAGCAGCGCCCGAGGGAGCGGACGTAGTGAAGCTTTCTTT.

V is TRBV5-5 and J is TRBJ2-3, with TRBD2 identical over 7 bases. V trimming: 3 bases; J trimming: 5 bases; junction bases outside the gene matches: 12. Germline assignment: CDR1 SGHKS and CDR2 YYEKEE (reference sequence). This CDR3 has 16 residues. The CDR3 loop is CASSSGGGRRVDTQYF. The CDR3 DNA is TGTGCCAGCAGCTCCGGAGGCGGGAGAAGAGTAGATACGCAGTATTTT.

The CDR3 reads CASTPDKLNTDTQYF. The CDR3, as DNA: TGTGCCAGCACCCCCGACAAGCTTAACACAGATACGCAGTATTTT. This chain connects TRBV9 to TRBJ2-3; D ambiguous. The germline V and J ends were trimmed by 6 bases and 2 bases, with 16 bases remaining between them. In germline, CDR1 is SGDLS, CDR2 YYNGEE. This CDR3 spans 15 amino acids.

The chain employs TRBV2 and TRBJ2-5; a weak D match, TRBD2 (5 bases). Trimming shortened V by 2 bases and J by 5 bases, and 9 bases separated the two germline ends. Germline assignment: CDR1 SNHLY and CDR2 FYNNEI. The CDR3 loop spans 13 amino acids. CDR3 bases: TGTGCCAGCAGTGAATATGGGGAGGAGACCCAGTACTTC. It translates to CASSEYGEETQYF.

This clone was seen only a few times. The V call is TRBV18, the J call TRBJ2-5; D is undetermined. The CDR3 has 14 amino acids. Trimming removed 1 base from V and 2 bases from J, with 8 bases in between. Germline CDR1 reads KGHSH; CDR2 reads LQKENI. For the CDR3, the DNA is TGTGCCAGCTCACCACAGGAGATACAAGAGACCCAGTACTTC. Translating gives CASSPQEIQETQYF.

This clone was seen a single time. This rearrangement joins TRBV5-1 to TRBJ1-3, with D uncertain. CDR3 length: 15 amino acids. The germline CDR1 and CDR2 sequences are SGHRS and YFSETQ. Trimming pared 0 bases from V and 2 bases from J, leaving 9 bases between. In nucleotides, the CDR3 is TGCGCCAGCAGCTTGGCCGCGGGCACTGGAAACACCATATATTTT. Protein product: CASSLAAGTGNTIYF.

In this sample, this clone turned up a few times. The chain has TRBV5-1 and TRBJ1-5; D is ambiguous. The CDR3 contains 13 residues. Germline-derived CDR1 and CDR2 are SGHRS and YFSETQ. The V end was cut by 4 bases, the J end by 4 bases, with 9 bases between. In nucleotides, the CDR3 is TGCGCCAGCAGCGCCGGGGAGAATCAGCCCCAGCATTTT. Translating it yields CASSAGENQPQHF.

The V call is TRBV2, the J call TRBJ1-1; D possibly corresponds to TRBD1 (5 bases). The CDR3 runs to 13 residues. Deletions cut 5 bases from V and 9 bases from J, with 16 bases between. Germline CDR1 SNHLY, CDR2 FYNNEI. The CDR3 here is CASSSFTGLKAFF. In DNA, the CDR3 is TGTGCCAGCAGTTCCTTTACGGGACTCAAAGCTTTCTTT.

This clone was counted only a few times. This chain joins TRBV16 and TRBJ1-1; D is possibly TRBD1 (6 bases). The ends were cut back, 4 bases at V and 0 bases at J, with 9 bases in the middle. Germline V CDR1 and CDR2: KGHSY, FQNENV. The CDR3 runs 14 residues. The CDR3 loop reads CASSRTGMNTEAFF. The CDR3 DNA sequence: TGTGCCAGCAGCCGCACAGGGATGAACACTGAAGCTTTCTTT.

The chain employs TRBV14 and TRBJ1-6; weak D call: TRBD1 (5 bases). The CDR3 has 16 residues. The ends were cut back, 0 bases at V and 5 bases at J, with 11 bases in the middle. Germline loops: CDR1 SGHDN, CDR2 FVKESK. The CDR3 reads CASSQDPPRDNSPLHF. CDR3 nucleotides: TGTGCCAGCAGCCAAGACCCCCCCAGGGATAATTCACCCCTCCACTTT.

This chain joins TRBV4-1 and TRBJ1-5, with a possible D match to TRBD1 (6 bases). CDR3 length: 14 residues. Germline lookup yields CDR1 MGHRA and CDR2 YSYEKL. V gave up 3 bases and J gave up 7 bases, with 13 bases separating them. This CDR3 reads CASSQVQGSQPQHF. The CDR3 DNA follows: TGCGCCAGCAGCCAGGTACAGGGATCGCAGCCCCAGCATTTT.

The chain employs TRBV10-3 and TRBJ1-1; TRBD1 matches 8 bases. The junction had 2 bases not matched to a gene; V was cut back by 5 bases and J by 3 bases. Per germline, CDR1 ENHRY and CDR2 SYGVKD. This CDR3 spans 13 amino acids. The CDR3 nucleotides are TGTGCCATCAGTCAGGGGGCCTACACTGAAGCTTTCTTT. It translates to CAISQGAYTEAFF.

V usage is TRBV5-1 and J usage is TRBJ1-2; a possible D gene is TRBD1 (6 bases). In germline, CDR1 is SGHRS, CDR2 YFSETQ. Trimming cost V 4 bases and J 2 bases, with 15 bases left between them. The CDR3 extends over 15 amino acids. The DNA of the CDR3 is TGCGCCAGCAGCCCGGGACACCAAGACAACTATGGCTACACCTTC. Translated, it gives CASSPGHQDNYGYTF.

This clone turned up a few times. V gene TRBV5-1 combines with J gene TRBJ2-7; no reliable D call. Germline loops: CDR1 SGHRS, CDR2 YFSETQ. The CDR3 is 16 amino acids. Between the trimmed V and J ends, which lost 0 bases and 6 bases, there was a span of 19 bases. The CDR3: CASSLGSPGLSVEQYF. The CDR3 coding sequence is TGCGCCAGCAGCTTGGGGTCCCCTGGGCTGAGTGTCGAGCAGTACTTC.

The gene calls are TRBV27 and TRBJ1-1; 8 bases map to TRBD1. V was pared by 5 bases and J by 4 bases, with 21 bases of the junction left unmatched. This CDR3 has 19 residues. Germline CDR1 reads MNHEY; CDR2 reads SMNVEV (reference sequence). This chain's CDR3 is CASSLGRRGRGRQFTEAFF. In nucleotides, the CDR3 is TGTGCCAGCAGTCTCGGTCGACGGGGCAGGGGGCGTCAATTCACTGAAGCTTTCTTT.

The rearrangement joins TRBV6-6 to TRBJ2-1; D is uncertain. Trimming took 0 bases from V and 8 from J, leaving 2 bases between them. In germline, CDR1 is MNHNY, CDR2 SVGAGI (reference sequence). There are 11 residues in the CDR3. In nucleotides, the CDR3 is TGTGCCAGCAGTTACTCCGATGAGCAGTTCTTC. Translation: CASSYSDEQFF.

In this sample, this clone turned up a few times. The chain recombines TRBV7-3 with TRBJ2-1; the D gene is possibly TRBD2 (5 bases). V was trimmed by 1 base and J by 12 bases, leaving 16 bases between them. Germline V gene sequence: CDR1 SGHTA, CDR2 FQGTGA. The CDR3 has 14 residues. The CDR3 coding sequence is TGTGCCAGCAGCTTAAGTTCTGGCTTCAGCGGGCAGTTCTTC. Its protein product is CASSLSSGFSGQFF.

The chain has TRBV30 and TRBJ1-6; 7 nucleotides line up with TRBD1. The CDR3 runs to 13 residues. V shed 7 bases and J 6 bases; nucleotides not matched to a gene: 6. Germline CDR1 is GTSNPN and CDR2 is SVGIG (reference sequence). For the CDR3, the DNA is TGTGCCTCCCCGGGACAGAGTAATTCACCCCTCCACTTT. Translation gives CASPGQSNSPLHF.

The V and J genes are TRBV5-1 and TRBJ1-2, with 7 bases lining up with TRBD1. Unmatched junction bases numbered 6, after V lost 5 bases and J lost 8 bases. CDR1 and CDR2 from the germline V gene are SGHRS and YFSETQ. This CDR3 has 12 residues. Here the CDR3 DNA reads TGCGCCAGCAGGTACGACAGGGACGGCTACACCTTC. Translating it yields CASRYDRDGYTF.

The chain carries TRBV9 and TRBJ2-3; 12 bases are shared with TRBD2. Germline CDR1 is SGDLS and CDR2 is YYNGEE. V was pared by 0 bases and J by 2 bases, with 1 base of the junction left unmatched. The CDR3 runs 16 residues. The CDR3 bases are TGTGCCAGCAGCGTAGGACTAGCGGGGGTCACAGATACGCAGTATTTT. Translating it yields CASSVGLAGVTDTQYF.

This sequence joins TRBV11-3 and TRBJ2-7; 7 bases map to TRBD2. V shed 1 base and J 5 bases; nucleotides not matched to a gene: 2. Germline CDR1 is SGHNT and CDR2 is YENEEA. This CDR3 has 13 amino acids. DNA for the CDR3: TGTGCCAGCAGCTTAGCGGGAGGAAACGAGCAGTACTTC. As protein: CASSLAGGNEQYF.

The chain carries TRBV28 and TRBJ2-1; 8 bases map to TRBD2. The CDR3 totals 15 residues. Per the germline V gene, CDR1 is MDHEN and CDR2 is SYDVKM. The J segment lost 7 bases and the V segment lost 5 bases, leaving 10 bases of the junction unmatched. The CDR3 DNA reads TGTGCCAGCAGTCTCGGGGGTAGCGGGGTAAATGAGCAGTTCTTC. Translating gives CASSLGGSGVNEQFF. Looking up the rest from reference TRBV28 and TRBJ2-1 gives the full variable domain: DVKVTQSSRYLVKRTGEKVFLECVQDMDHENMFWYRQDPGLGLRLIYFSYDVKMKEKGDIPEGYSVSREKKERFSLILESASTNQTSMYLCASSLGGSGVNEQFFGPGTRLTVL.

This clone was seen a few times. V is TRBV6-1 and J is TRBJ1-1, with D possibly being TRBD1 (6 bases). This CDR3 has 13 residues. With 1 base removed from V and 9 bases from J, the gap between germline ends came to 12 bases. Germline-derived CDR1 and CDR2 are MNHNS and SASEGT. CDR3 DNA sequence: TGTGCCAGCAGTGAAGTTTACCGGGACAAAGCTTTCTTT. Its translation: CASSEVYRDKAFF.

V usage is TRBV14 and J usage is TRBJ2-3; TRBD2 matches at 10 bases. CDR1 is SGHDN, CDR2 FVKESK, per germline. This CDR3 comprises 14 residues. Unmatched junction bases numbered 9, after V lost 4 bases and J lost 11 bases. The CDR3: CASSRNLAGVKQYF. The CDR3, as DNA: TGTGCCAGCAGCCGTAACCTAGCGGGAGTCAAGCAGTATTTT.